This record concerns one T cell receptor (beta chain) sequence. These data belong to a study of early T cells in non-severe SARS-CoV-2 infection. CDR1 is LGHDT, CDR2 YNNKEL, per germline (reference sequence). This CDR3 has 14 amino acids. The ends were cut back, 2 bases at V and 7 bases at J, with 12 bases in the middle. From the 5' RACE reads, TCRdb called clonotypes with MiXCR, one entry per CDR3 protein. The sample yields approximately 52,000 distinct CDR3 sequences, about 16% seen once. This sequence was found in an adult who was a healthcare worker with PCR-confirmed SARS-CoV-2 infection or an uninfected control (not recorded which). Sequenced here: whole blood, sampled at baseline. This rearrangement joins TRBV3-1 to TRBJ1-5; the D is unclear. The DNA for the CDR3 is TGTGCCAGCAGCCAAAGAGGGTTTGGGCAGCCCCAGCATTTT. Translation gives CASSQRGFGQPQHF.